This T cell receptor beta chain was observed in a study of T cell responses to AZD1222 COVID-19 vaccine (dated by TCRdb to about 2021). Concerning the study at large: Because spike-specific TCR depth and breadth did not differ between the two schedules, AZD1222 recipients who got a second dose at roughly 4 weeks were pooled with those who got a second dose at roughly 12 weeks. A total of over 230 trial participants underwent TCR sequencing, of whom roughly 210 had received two doses of AZD1222 and approximately 26 had received two doses of the MenACWY control vaccine. Trial participants were enrolled by age into 18-55, 56-69 and 70-plus year subgroups, with about 150, 28 and 57 TCR-sequenced participants respectively. Beyond this particular receptor, the publication reports: The whole spike protein was spanned by vaccine-associated CD4 TCRs, and dominant responses were seen in regions 160-218 and 743-854. A significant rise in spike-specific TCR breadth and depth was observed after two AZD1222 doses relative to day 0 and relative to MenACWY recipients. Most participants were white British and females outnumbered males, and the authors suggested that clonal diversity may have been underestimated. Only five or six AZD1222 recipients were SARS-CoV-2 seropositive at baseline, limiting conclusions about previously exposed vaccinees. The 56-69-year group was small, and its depth increase did not reach significance, likely because of low power. Reportedly, close to half of the unique spike-specific TCRs recognized epitopes lying outside the regions that are mutated in the B.1.351 and B.1.1.7 variants. Because no day 14 peak-response samples were available, repertoires were characterized only after the peak T cell response.

This clone was seen a few times. The antigen this receptor binds is unknown. No much larger clonotype is one base removed from it; base qualities were not supplied. The CDR3 regions of human TCRbeta chains were analyzed by immunosequencing. In the source study's methods: TCRs in the repertoires were compared against a reference library of SARS-CoV-2-specific TCRs that had been generated with the MIRA antigen-specificity platform. Breadth meant the fraction of unique TCRs that were SARS-CoV-2-associated, whereas depth meant the fraction of total T cells that were SARS-CoV-2-associated. Using the MIRA data, each spike-specific TCR was assigned both to the spike region to which the TCR was reactive and to a CD4 or CD8 class. Log10-transformed breadth and depth values were compared by one-way ANOVA with Sidak's multiple comparisons tests. The source is immuneACCESS, and TCRdb retained only in-frame sequences with V and J called. Part of the clones is not carried over; for the studies checked, unresolved V genes explain less than half of this, and the remainder is unexplained. V and J calls and clone size are as listed in that table; D and trimming were resolved from the DNA. In this sample the table shows 60,000 to 80,000 clones, roughly 90% of which occur a single time. The ten most abundant clones make up 4.9% of the sample.

Taken with the paper, the label for time point translates to: baseline before first vaccination. Vaccinee samples came from UK trials COV001 and COV002, including a single-blind randomized controlled phase 2/3 trial of AZD1222 (ChAdOx1 nCoV-19) in healthy adults. Trial participant PBMC samples were collected at day 0 and day 28 after the second dose for TCRbeta chain sequencing. V is cut by 6 bases and J by 3 bases, and the space between the germline ends is 14 bases. The CDR1 and CDR2 encoded by the germline V gene (reference sequence) are LNHDA and SQIVND. The CDR3 measures 14 amino acids from cysteine to phenylalanine. CDR3 DNA is the only sequence kept; it has 42 bases, read in frame from the first base.

This TCR was recovered from an adult in good health. Rearrangement joined TRBV19 to TRBJ1-2, and the D gene may be TRBD1, 5 bases matching. The input for sequencing was peripheral blood, taken on day 0 of AZD1222 vaccination. The bases read TGTGCCAGTAGCCCCCAGGGCCTCGACTATGGCTACACCTTC. It specifies CASSPQGLDYGYTF.